This TCR beta chain appears in the sequencing data of a study of lymphopenia after photon versus proton radiotherapy. General study findings and limits: Post-nadir diversity loss with photons came from oligoclonal expansion, particularly CD8+ Temra cells. In patients who died, overall survival fell as post-nadir TCR diversity dropped more.

Sequencing used immunoSEQ multiplex PCR; TCRdb keeps in-frame clones, though not all of them. The sample has about 37,000 clones; roughly 84% are singletons. From germline, CDR1 is LNHDA and CDR2 SQIVND (reference sequence). V was pared by 3 bases and J by 3 bases, with 4 bases of the junction left unmatched. The CDR3 is made up of 16 amino acids. As to this clone: The target antigen is unknown.

The sequence was obtained from a man between 45 and 60 years old with gastric cancer. Sequences were derived from peripheral blood, sampled from a patient treated with photon-based radiotherapy. V usage is TRBV19 and J usage is TRBJ2-3; the match to TRBD2 covers 12 bases. The CDR3 here is CASSISGLAGTDTQYF. As DNA, the CDR3 is TGTGCCAGTAGTATTTCGGGACTAGCGGGTACAGATACGCAGTATTTT.